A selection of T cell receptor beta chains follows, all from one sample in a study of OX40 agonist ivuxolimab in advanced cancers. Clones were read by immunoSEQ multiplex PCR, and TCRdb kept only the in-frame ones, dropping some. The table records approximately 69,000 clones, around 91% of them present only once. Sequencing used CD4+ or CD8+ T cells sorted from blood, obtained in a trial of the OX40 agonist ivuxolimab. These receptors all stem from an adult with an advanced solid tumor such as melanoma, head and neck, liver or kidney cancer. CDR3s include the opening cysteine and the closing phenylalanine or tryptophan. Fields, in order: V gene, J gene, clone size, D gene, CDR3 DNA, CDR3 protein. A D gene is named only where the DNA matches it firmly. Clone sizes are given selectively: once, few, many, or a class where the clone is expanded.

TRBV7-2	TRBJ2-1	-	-	TGTGCCAGCAGCTTTGATTGGCGATCCTACAATGAGCAGTTCTTC	CASSFDWRSYNEQFF
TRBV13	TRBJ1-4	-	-	TGTGCCAGCAGCTTAGGTCCCCAGGGGAATGAAAAACTGTTTTTT	CASSLGPQGNEKLFF
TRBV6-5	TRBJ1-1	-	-	TGTGCCAGCAGTTACTCTCGCGCAGGGGCTGAAGCTTTCTTT	CASSYSRAGAEAFF
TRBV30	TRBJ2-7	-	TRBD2	TGTGCCTGGAGGCGGGGAGGGCCCTCTACTTTCTACGAGCAGTACTTC	CAWRRGGPSTFYEQYF
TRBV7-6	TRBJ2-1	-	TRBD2	TGTGCCAGCAGCTCGGGGACTAGCGGGAGGAGCCATGAGCAGTTCTTC	CASSSGTSGRSHEQFF
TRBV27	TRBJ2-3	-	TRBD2	TGTGCCAGCAGTTTTGACGGGAGGGCCGGCACAGATACGCAGTATTTT	CASSFDGRAGTDTQYF
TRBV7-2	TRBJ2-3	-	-	TGTGCCAGCAGCCAAAATAGTTCCCCGAATACGCAGTATTTT	CASSQNSSPNTQYF
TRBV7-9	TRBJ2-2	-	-	TGTGCCAGCAGCTTACGAAAGAACACCGGGGAGCTGTTTTTT	CASSLRKNTGELFF
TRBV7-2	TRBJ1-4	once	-	TGTGCCAGCAGCTTGGAGGGGCTCTCGGGTGAAAAACTGTTTTTT	CASSLEGLSGEKLFF
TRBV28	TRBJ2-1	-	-	TGTGCCAGCAGTGGGTTTGGGAATGAGCAGTTCTTC	CASSGFGNEQFF
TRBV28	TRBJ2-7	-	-	TGTGCCAGCAGTTTAGCCCCGGCCAAGAAATACGAGCAGTACTTC	CASSLAPAKKYEQYF
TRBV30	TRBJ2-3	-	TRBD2	TGTGCCTGGAGTGCGGCTAGCGGCTTTGCAGATACGCAGTATTTT	CAWSAASGFADTQYF
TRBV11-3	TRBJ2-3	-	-	TGTGCCAGCAGCTTAGGTAGAGGGACAGATACGCAGTATTTT	CASSLGRGTDTQYF
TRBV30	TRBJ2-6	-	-	TGTGCCTGGAGTATCTCCTCTGGGGCCAACGTCCTGACTTTC	CAWSISSGANVLTF
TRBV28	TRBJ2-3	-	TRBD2	TGTGCCAGCAGTCCCGGTTCCACTAGCGGGTTCACAGATACGCAGTATTTT	CASSPGSTSGFTDTQYF
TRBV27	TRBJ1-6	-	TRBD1	TGTGCCAGCAGTTTAGAGGACAGGGGGCATTCACCCCTCCACTTT	CASSLEDRGHSPLHF
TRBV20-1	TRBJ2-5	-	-	TGCAGTGGAGGGGGGTGGGAGACCCAGTACTTC	CSGGGWETQYF
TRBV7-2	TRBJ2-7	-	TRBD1	TGTGCCAGCAGCTCCCCGACAGGGGGGTCCTACGAGCAGTACTTC	CASSSPTGGSYEQYF
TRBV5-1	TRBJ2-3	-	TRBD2	TGCGCCAGCAGAAGGGTTAGCGGGACTAGCACAGATACGCAGTATTTT	CASRRVSGTSTDTQYF
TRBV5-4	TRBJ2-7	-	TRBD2	TGTGCCAGCAGCCGGACTAGTGTGGGCGAGCAGTACTTC	CASSRTSVGEQYF
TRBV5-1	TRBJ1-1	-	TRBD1	TGCGCCAGCAGCTCGAGGACAGGGGGGGCCGGGACCACTGAAGCTTTCTTT	CASSSRTGGAGTTEAFF
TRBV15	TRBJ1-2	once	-	TGTGCCACCAGCACGAGGACAGAAGCCTATGGCTACACCTTC	CATSTRTEAYGYTF
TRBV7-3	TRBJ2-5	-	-	TGTGCCAGCAGCTGGGACCGCCAAGAGACCCAGTACTTC	CASSWDRQETQYF
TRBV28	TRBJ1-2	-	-	TGTGCCAGCAGTTTGATCGACACTCTGAGAGGCTACACCTTC	CASSLIDTLRGYTF
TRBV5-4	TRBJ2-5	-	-	TGTGCCAGCAGCTTACAGGCAAAAGAGACCCAGTACTTC	CASSLQAKETQYF
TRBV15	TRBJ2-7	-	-	TGTGCCACCAGCAAGCGACTAGAGGACTACGAGCAGTACTTC	CATSKRLEDYEQYF
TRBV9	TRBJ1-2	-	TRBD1	TGTGCCAGCAGCGTTGGGACAGGGGTGGGCGGCTACACCTTC	CASSVGTGVGGYTF
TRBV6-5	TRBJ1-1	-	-	TGTGCCAGCAGTTACTCACAGGGTGAATCTGAAGCTTTCTTT	CASSYSQGESEAFF
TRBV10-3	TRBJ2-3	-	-	TGTGCCATCAGCCGAACCCCCCTCGGCAGTAGCACAGATACGCAGTATTTT	CAISRTPLGSSTDTQYF
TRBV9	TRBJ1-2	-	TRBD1	TGTGCCAGCGGCTCCTGGACAGGGTATGGCTACACCTTC	CASGSWTGYGYTF
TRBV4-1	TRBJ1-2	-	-	TGCGCCAGCAGCCAAGCAGGGGTCGGTGGCTACACCTTC	CASSQAGVGGYTF
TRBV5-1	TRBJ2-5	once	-	TGCGCCAGCAGCTCTTCTACCGGGCCGGCGACGGAGACCCAGTACTTC	CASSSSTGPATETQYF
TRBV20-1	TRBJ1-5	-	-	TGCAGTGCTAGTTGGAGTCAGCCCCAGCATTTT	CSASWSQPQHF
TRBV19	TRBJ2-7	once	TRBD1	TGTGCCAGTAGTATGGGGGACAGCTCCTACGAGCAGTACTTC	CASSMGDSSYEQYF
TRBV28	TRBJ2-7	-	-	TGTGCCAGCAGTTTATTTGGGGGCGCGTACGAGCAGTACTTC	CASSLFGGAYEQYF
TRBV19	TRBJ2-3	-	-	TGTGCCAGTACCGGAGGGGGCTCAGATACGCAGTATTTT	CASTGGGSDTQYF
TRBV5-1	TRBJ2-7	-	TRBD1	TGCGCCAGCAGCTCGCGACAGGGGGCCTACGAGCAGTACTTC	CASSSRQGAYEQYF
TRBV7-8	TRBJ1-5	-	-	TGTGCCAGCAGCTTATGGGCGCAAAGGAGCAATCAGCCCCAGCATTTT	CASSLWAQRSNQPQHF
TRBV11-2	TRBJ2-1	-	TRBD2	TGTGCCAGCAGCTTAACCCGGGAGGGTTGGCATGAGCAGTTCTTC	CASSLTREGWHEQFF
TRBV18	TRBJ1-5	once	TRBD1	TGTGCCAGCTCACAGAGGGCCCAGGGACAGAATAGCAATCAGCCCCAGCATTTT	CASSQRAQGQNSNQPQHF
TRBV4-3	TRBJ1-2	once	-	TGCGCCAGCAGCCAACGGTTACAGCACTATGGCTACACCTTC	CASSQRLQHYGYTF
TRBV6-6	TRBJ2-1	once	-	TGTGCCAGCAGTTATTATGGGGCTAGCGCCACTGAGCAGTTCTTC	CASSYYGASATEQFF
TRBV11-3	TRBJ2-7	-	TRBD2	TGTGCCAGCAGCTTCGGGACTAGCTCCTACGAGCAGTACTTC	CASSFGTSSYEQYF
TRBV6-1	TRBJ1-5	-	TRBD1	TGTGCCAGCAGTGACCGGGACAGGAGCAATCAGCCCCAGCATTTT	CASSDRDRSNQPQHF